Each of the 2 T cell receptor beta chains below was sequenced from the same sample in a study of glioma-infiltrating T cells. Amplification of TCR alpha and beta CDR3 regions from RNA used iRepertoire nested multiplex PCR. Using its own MiXCR run on the multiplex PCR reads, TCRdb lists one record per CDR3 protein. The sample lists about 410,000 distinct CDR3 sequences, approximately 42% occurring once. Sequenced input: glioma tissue, nonneoplastic brain tissue, or PBMCs (not recorded which). These receptors came from a human donor with low-grade glioma or glioblastoma, undergoing nonglioma brain surgery, or in good health (not recorded which).

This clonotype was recorded at least ten times. The V call is TRBV20-1, the J call TRBJ1-3, with TRBD1 matching 7 bases. CDR3 length: 14 amino acids. J gave up 1 base and V 5 bases, and 5 bases lay outside the gene matches. CDR1 and CDR2 from the germline V gene are DFQATT and SNEGSKA (reference sequence). CDR3 sequence reads: CSAGMTGSGNTIYF. As DNA, the CDR3 is TGCAGTGCTGGGATGACAGGGTCTGGAAACACCATATATTTT.

The gene calls are TRBV28 and TRBJ1-2; D gene ambiguous. CDR1 and CDR2 from the germline V gene are MDHEN and SYDVKM. Trimming removed 5 bases at V and 4 bases at J, with 14 bases between. This CDR3 has 14 residues. CDR3 nucleotide sequence: TGTGCCAGCAGTGGAGTTAAGGGTGTCTATGGCTACACCTTC. This gives the protein CASSGVKGVYGYTF.